A selection of T cell receptor beta chains follows, all from one sample in a study of blood T cell repertoires in COVID-19. Sequencing was performed with immunoSEQ multiplex PCR; in TCRdb, only in-frame clones are kept and a portion is missing. Of some 250,000 clones listed, more than 75% were seen once; the top ten hold more than 6.5%. The sequenced sample consisted of peripheral blood. The receptors here all came from a woman aged 70-85 years with active or convalescent COVID-19. Both conserved end residues are part of each CDR3. The D gene is left open where the match is weak. The listing skips clone size in some rows; elsewhere it reads once, few, many or a size class.

. | TRBJ2-6 | TRBV3-1/TRBV3-2 | . | TGTGCCAGCAGCCAAGTAGCGGTATATTCCGGGGCCAACGTCCTGACTTTC | CASSQVAVYSGANVLTF
. | TRBJ1-3 | TRBV20-1 | . | TGCAGTGCTAGTAGTGAGGGATCTGGAAACACCATATATTTT | CSASSEGSGNTIYF
. | TRBJ1-2 | TRBV15 | . | TGTGCCACCAGCAGAGATGGTCAGGGTAACTATGGCTACACCTTC | CATSRDGQGNYGYTF
. | TRBJ1-6 | TRBV12-5 | . | TGTGCTAGTGGTTTGGTAGCGGGAGGCAATTCACCCCTCCACTTT | CASGLVAGGNSPLHF
TRBD1 | TRBJ1-3 | TRBV3-1/TRBV3-2 | . | TGTGCCAGCAGCCAAGCCCGGGGACAGGGCAGGCTAGGAAACACCATATATTTT | CASSQARGQGRLGNTIYF
. | TRBJ1-4 | TRBV27 | . | TGTGCCAGCAGTTGGACTGGAAAAGAAAAACTGTTTTTT | CASSWTGKEKLFF
TRBD1 | TRBJ1-2 | TRBV5-6 | . | TGTGCCAGCAGGTCTGGGACAGGGGTCTATGGCTACACCTTC | CASRSGTGVYGYTF
TRBD1 | TRBJ1-4 | TRBV18 | . | TGTGCCAGCTCACCACTTGGACAGGGCGGCGAAAAACTGTTTTTT | CASSPLGQGGEKLFF
TRBD1 | TRBJ1-1 | TRBV2 | . | TGTGCCAGTCAGTCCGACAGGGAGACTGAAGCTTTCTTT | CASQSDRETEAFF
TRBD1 | TRBJ2-5 | TRBV7-2 | . | TGTGCCAGCAGCTTCCTGAGGGGGCAAGGAGAGACCCAGTACTTC | CASSFLRGQGETQYF
. | TRBJ1-5 | TRBV4-3 | . | TGCGCCAGCAGCCAAGATGGGGCCAATCAGCCCCAGCATTTT | CASSQDGANQPQHF
. | TRBJ2-5 | TRBV5-1 | . | TGCGCCAGCAGCGATAGTGGGACCCAGTACTTC | CASSDSGTQYF
. | TRBJ1-5 | TRBV6-5 | . | TGTGCCAGCAGTTCCGTCGGGGTAGGACAGCCCCAGCATTTT | CASSSVGVGQPQHF
. | TRBJ1-1 | TRBV19 | few | TGTGCCAGTAGTATAGCCTCCGACAGACCGAACACTGAAGCTTTCTTT | CASSIASDRPNTEAFF
TRBD1 | TRBJ2-2 | TRBV7-9 | . | TGTGCCAGCGTTAGGGGACAGGGGAACACCGGGGAGCTGTTTTTT | CASVRGQGNTGELFF
. | TRBJ2-1 | TRBV5-4 | once | TGTGCCAGCAGCGGGGTCGGCAGGGGTACAATGGAGCAGTTCTTC | CASSGVGRGTMEQFF
. | TRBJ1-2 | TRBV18 | . | TGTGCCAGCTCATCTGGTTCTAGGACGGGGGGCTACACCTTC | CASSSGSRTGGYTF
. | TRBJ1-2 | TRBV5-1 | . | TGCGCCAGCAGCTTGGGACAGGAATCTCCCTATGGCTACACCTTC | CASSLGQESPYGYTF
. | TRBJ2-6 | TRBV6-4 | . | TGTGCCAGCGGCAATTCCGGGGCCAACGTCCTGACTTTC | CASGNSGANVLTF
TRBD2 | TRBJ2-1 | TRBV9 | . | TGTGCCAGCAGCGAGACGACTAGCGGGAGCTCCTACAATGAGCAGTTCTTC | CASSETTSGSSYNEQFF
. | TRBJ1-4 | TRBV4-3 | . | TGCGCCAGCAGCCAAGAAGGGAGGCGGATTAATGAAAAACTGTTTTTT | CASSQEGRRINEKLFF
. | TRBJ2-1 | TRBV5-1 | . | TGCGCCAGCAGCTCGCAGGGGCGGGAGCAGTTCTTC | CASSSQGREQFF
TRBD2 | TRBJ2-1 | TRBV4-3 | . | TGCGCCAGCAGCCAAGGAGGAGCGGGGGCCCCGGGGGAGCAGTTCTTC | CASSQGGAGAPGEQFF
TRBD1 | TRBJ1-2 | TRBV6-5 | . | TGTGCCAGCAGTTACCACGGAGGGGGACAGGACTATGGCTACACCTTC | CASSYHGGGQDYGYTF
. | TRBJ1-3 | TRBV13 | . | TGTGCCAGCAGCTTACCCCGGACAGTAGTCTCTGGAAACACCATATATTTT | CASSLPRTVVSGNTIYF
. | TRBJ2-1 | TRBV19 | . | TGTGCCAGTAGTAGCAGGGGTAGGGGTGAGCAGTTCTTC | CASSSRGRGEQFF
TRBD1 | TRBJ1-2 | TRBV19 | . | TGTGCCAGTAGTATAGAGTTGGGGAGGACAGGGGACTATGGCTACACCTTC | CASSIELGRTGDYGYTF
TRBD2 | TRBJ2-3 | TRBV3-1/TRBV3-2 | . | TGTGCCAGCAGCCCCCCAACTAGCGGGGGGATAGGAGCGCAGTATTTT | CASSPPTSGGIGAQYF
TRBD1 | TRBJ2-5 | TRBV19 | . | TGTGCCAGTAAGAGGGGACAGCAAGAGACCCAGTACTTC | CASKRGQQETQYF
. | TRBJ2-7 | TRBV7-2 | . | TGTGCCAGCAGCTTAGGGAGGGACGAGCAGTACTTC | CASSLGRDEQYF
. | TRBJ1-2 | TRBV6-5 | . | TGTGCCAGCAGTTACGGGGGGAGTGGCTACACCTTC | CASSYGGSGYTF
. | TRBJ1-6 | TRBV19 | . | TGTGCCACCTCACAGGGTAGGAATTCACCCCTCCACTTT | CATSQGRNSPLHF
. | TRBJ2-2 | TRBV5-1 | . | TGCGCCAGCAGTCGGGTGTTCAGCACCGGGGAGCTGTTTTTT | CASSRVFSTGELFF
TRBD1 | TRBJ2-1 | TRBV7-8 | . | TGTGCCAGCAGCTTAGACGACAGGGGACCCCTACAGCAGTTCTTC | CASSLDDRGPLQQFF
. | TRBJ1-1 | TRBV5-1 | . | TGCGCCAGCAGCGCATTTCAGGCATCCACTGAAGCTTTCTTT | CASSAFQASTEAFF
TRBD1 | TRBJ2-5 | TRBV18 | . | TGTGCCAGCTCATCACGGACAGGGCTCCAAGAGACCCAGTACTTC | CASSSRTGLQETQYF
TRBD1 | TRBJ2-3 | TRBV4-3 | . | TGCGCCAGCAGCGGCGATGGGACAGGGACGCAGTATTTT | CASSGDGTGTQYF
. | TRBJ1-5 | TRBV6-5 | once | TGTGCCAGCGGGGCCCCCTCCGTCGGTCAGCCCCAGCATTTT | CASGAPSVGQPQHF
. | TRBJ1-2 | TRBV7-9 | . | TGTGCCAGCAGCTTACTGGCAGATGGCTACACCTTC | CASSLLADGYTF
TRBD1 | TRBJ2-1 | TRBV6-5 | . | TGTGCCAGCAGAATCCCCGGGACAGGGGACAATGAGCAGTTCTTC | CASRIPGTGDNEQFF
. | TRBJ1-5 | TRBV6-4 | . | TGTGCCAGCAGCAGGGAAGGCAATCAGCCCCAGCATTTT | CASSREGNQPQHF
. | TRBJ2-7 | TRBV11-1 | . | TGTGCCAGCAGCTTAGCTCGGGGTCACGAGCAGTACTTC | CASSLARGHEQYF
TRBD2 | TRBJ2-5 | TRBV4-1 | . | TGCGCCAGCAGCCAAGCAAGTCGGGGGGGCCGGAAGACCCAGTACTTC | CASSQASRGGRKTQYF
TRBD1 | TRBJ2-2 | TRBV7-2 | . | TGTGCCAGCAGCGTAATGGGACAGCGCACCGGGGAGCTGTTTTTT | CASSVMGQRTGELFF
. | TRBJ2-5 | TRBV19 | . | TGTGCCAGTAGTATCGGGCCTAGGAGGGAGACCCAGTACTTC | CASSIGPRRETQYF
TRBD2 | TRBJ2-5 | TRBV9 | once | TGTGCCAGCAGCGTAGGAGGGGTAGCGGGGGCCCCCACCGAGACCCAGTACTTC | CASSVGGVAGAPTETQYF
TRBD1 | TRBJ1-2 | TRBV15 | . | TGTGCCACCAGCAGAGGGGACAGCGGCTGGTATGGCTACACCTTC | CATSRGDSGWYGYTF
TRBD1 | TRBJ1-3 | TRBV7-6 | once | TGTGCCAGCAGCTTTCGACTTGGACAGGGAAGGGTGGAACCCTCTGGAAACACCATATATTTT | CASSFRLGQGRVEPSGNTIYF
TRBD1 | TRBJ2-1 | TRBV5-4 | . | TGTGCCAGCAGCATCACAGGGGGCAATGAGCAGTTCTTC | CASSITGGNEQFF
. | TRBJ1-2 | TRBV4-1 | few | TGCGCCAGCAGCCAGGTGGGAGGGACTAACTATGGCTACACCTTC | CASSQVGGTNYGYTF
. | TRBJ1-6 | TRBV7-8 | . | TGTGCCAGCAGCCTTAGAAACGCTAATTCACCCCTCCACTTT | CASSLRNANSPLHF